This T cell receptor (beta chain) comes out of a study of beta chain features in type 1 diabetes. Whole-study findings and limits: People with Type 1 diabetes carried modestly yet significantly shorter TCRB CDR3s in all four CD4+ subsets. Reads derived from cDNA could over-represent cells showing high TCR expression.

A few counts support this clone. Its target is unknown. This CDR3 contains 16 residues. Germline trimming cut 4 bases from V and 1 base from J; bases unmatched to any gene: 5. Germline CDR1 is ENHRY and CDR2 is SYGVKD. Expressed TCRB transcripts were sequenced because the isolated RNA had all been reverse transcribed beforehand. Profiled with immunoSEQ multiplex PCR; TCRdb holds only in-frame clones, not every one. The sample contains about 340,000 clones, about 13% of which appear only once. The sample taken for sequencing was naive CD4+ T cells from blood. This TCR derives from a woman aged 18-35 years with type 1 diabetes. This chain joins TRBV10-3 and TRBJ2-2; 8 positions match TRBD2. CDR3 coding DNA: TGTGCCATCAGTGTTGGTAGCGGGATGAACACCGGGGAGCTGTTTTTT. Its translation is CAISVGSGMNTGELFF.